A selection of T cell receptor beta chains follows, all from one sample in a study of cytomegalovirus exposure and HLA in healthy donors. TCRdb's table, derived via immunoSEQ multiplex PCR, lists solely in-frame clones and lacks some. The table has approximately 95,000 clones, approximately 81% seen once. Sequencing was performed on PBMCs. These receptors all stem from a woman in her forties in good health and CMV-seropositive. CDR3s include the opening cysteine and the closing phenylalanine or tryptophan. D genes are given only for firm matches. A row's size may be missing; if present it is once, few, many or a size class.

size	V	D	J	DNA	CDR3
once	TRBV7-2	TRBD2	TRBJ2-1	TGTGCCAGCAGCCCCCGGCGGGGGAAACTCATCTCCTACAATGAGCAGTTCTTC	CASSPRRGKLISYNEQFF
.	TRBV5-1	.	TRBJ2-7	TGCGCCAGCAGCTTCGATAACAGGGACTCCTACGAGCAGTACTTC	CASSFDNRDSYEQYF
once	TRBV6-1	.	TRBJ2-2	TGTGCCAGCAGTGAAGCGACAGAGAACACCGGGGAGCTGTTTTTT	CASSEATENTGELFF
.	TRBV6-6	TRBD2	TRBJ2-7	TGTGCCAGCAGCTACGGGGGGACTAGGGCTGACGAGCAGTACTTC	CASSYGGTRADEQYF
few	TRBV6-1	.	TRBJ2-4	TGTGCCAGCAGTGAAGGGGCGGGTAAGGTCAAAAACATTCAGTACTTC	CASSEGAGKVKNIQYF
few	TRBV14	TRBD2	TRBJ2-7	TGTGCCAGCAGCCAAGAGGCTAGCGGGGGCTACGAGCAGTACTTC	CASSQEASGGYEQYF
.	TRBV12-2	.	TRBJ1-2	TGTGCAAGTCGCTTAGAAATTGGGACAGACAACTATGGCTACACCTTC	CASRLEIGTDNYGYTF
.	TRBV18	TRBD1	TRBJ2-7	TGTGCCAGCTCACCCACAGGGGGGCCCCAGTGGTACTTC	CASSPTGGPQWYF
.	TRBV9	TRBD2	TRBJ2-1	TGTGCCAGCAGCGCAAACCAAAGGACTAGCGCCTACAATGAGCAGTTCTTC	CASSANQRTSAYNEQFF
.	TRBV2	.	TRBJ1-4	TGTGCCAGCAGTGATCTGACTAATGAAAAACTGTTTTTT	CASSDLTNEKLFF
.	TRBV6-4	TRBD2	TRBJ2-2	TGTGCCAGCAGTGACAGGGGGAGCGGGAGGGCCTCCGGGGAGCTGTTTTTT	CASSDRGSGRASGELFF
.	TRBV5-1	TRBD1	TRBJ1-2	TGCGCCAGCAGTCTCGGGACAGGGGTACAAGGCTACACCTTC	CASSLGTGVQGYTF
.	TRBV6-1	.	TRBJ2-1	TGTGCCAGCAGTGAAGGACTCGGTCCCCACAATGAGCAGTTCTTC	CASSEGLGPHNEQFF
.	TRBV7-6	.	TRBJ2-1	TGTGCCAGCAGCCCTCTCGGGGGAGGAAGCAATGAGCAGTTCTTC	CASSPLGGGSNEQFF
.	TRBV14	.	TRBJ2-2	TGTGCCAGCAGCCAATCCCTTTCCTACGGGGAGCTGTTTTTT	CASSQSLSYGELFF
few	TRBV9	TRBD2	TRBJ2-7	TGTGCCAGCAGCGTAGGATTAGGGGGACTAGCGGGAGGGCCCAACGAGCAGTACTTC	CASSVGLGGLAGGPNEQYF
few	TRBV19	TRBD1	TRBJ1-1	TGTGCCAGTAGTTTCGACAGGGGGCTCACTGAAGCTTTCTTT	CASSFDRGLTEAFF
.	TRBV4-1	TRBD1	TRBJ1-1	TGCGCCAGCAGCCTAAACCGGGACAGGAACACTGAAGCTTTCTTT	CASSLNRDRNTEAFF
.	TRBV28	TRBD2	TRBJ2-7	TGTGCCAGCAGTCCTCGGACGGGGGGTTGGAACGAGCAGTACTTC	CASSPRTGGWNEQYF
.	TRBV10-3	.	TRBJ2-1	TGTGCCATCAAGGAGTGGGAGAGGGATGAGCAGTTCTTC	CAIKEWERDEQFF
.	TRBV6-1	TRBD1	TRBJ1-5	TGTGCCAGTGAGGGGGGACAGAATAGCAATCAGCCCCAGCATTTT	CASEGGQNSNQPQHF
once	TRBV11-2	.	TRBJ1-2	TGTGCCAGCAGCTTAGATCGGGAGGTCGCCTCTGGCTACACCTTC	CASSLDREVASGYTF
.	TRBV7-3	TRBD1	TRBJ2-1	TGTGCCAGCAGCGCCCGACAGGGGGCCGATGAGCAGTTCTTC	CASSARQGADEQFF
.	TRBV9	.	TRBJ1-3	TGTGCCAGCAGCGTAGCTGCGGGTAGTTCTGGAAACACCATATATTTT	CASSVAAGSSGNTIYF
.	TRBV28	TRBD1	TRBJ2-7	TGTGCCAGCAGGCTGGGGGGGACAGGGGGCTTCTACGAGCAGTACTTC	CASRLGGTGGFYEQYF
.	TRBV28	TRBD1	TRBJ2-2	TGTGCCAGCAGTTTGGGTCAGGGGGACACCGGGGAGCTGTTTTTT	CASSLGQGDTGELFF
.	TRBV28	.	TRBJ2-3	TGTGCCAGCAGTTTCCAACGGGGGGATACGCAGTATTTT	CASSFQRGDTQYF
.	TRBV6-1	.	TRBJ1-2	TGTGCCATTACCCCCGGGGTCGGCTATGGCTACACCTTC	CAITPGVGYGYTF
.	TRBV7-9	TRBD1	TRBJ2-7	TGTGCCAGCAGCCAAGGACAGGACGAGCAGTACTTC	CASSQGQDEQYF
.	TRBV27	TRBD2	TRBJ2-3	TGTGCCAGCACCAGGACTAGCGGGAGGTTCGGTACGCAGTATTTT	CASTRTSGRFGTQYF
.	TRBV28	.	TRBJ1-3	TGTGCCAGCAGTTTACGCACACAGATTTCGAGAAACACCATATATTTT	CASSLRTQISRNTIYF
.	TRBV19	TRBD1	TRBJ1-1	TGTGCCAGTAGTATACTCAGGGGGACCACTGAAGCTTTCTTT	CASSILRGTTEAFF
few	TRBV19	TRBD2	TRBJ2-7	TGTGCCAGTAGTATTGCGTCTAGCGGGAACGAGCAGTACTTC	CASSIASSGNEQYF
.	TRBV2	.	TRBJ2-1	TGTGCCAGCAGTGAATTAGCTAAGACCTACAATGAGCAGTTCTTC	CASSELAKTYNEQFF
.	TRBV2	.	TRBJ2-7	TGTGCCAGCAGCCCCAGGGCGACCTCCTACGAGCAGTACTTC	CASSPRATSYEQYF
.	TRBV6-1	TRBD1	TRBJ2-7	TGTGCCAGCAGTACAGGGGCCAGGGAGCAGTACTTC	CASSTGAREQYF
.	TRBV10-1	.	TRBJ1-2	TGCGCCAGCAGTGAGTCCGGTGAAAACTTCTATGGCTACACCTTC	CASSESGENFYGYTF
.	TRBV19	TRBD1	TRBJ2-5	TGTGCCAGTAGTGCGGGGCCCAAAAACAGGGGGCAGGGGGAGACCCAGTACTTC	CASSAGPKNRGQGETQYF
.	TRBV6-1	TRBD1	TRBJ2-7	TGTGCCAGCAGTCCAACCGGGACAGGGTACGACGAGCAGTACTTC	CASSPTGTGYDEQYF
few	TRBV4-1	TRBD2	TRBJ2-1	TGCGCCAGCAGCCAATCTTTCGGGGGGACCTACAATGAGCAGTTCTTC	CASSQSFGGTYNEQFF
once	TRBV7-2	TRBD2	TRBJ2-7	TGTGCCAGCAGCTTACAACAGCGGGAGCTTGGCGAGCAGTACTTC	CASSLQQRELGEQYF
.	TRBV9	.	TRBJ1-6	TGTGCCAGCAGCGTAGATCTGCCAGGGTCTCCCCTCCACTTT	CASSVDLPGSPLHF
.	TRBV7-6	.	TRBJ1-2	TGTGCCAGCAGCTTGGGACCCGCAGGGGTAAATGGCTACACCTTC	CASSLGPAGVNGYTF
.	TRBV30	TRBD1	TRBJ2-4	TGTGCCTGGAGTTTTGGGACAGGGGGTGACATTCAGTACTTC	CAWSFGTGGDIQYF
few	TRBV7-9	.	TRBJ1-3	TGTGCCAGCAGCTACAGGGCTGGAAACACCATATATTTT	CASSYRAGNTIYF
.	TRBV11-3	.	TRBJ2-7	TGTGCCAGCAGCTTAAGGGACTCCGCCTTCGAGCAGTACTTC	CASSLRDSAFEQYF
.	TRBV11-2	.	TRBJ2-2	TGTGCCAGCAGCTTAGGCGAGTGGGAGAGCGGGGAGCTGTTTTTT	CASSLGEWESGELFF
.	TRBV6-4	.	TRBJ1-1	TGTGCCAGCAGACGAGAAGGCAGGGCGAACACTGAAGCTTTCTTT	CASRREGRANTEAFF
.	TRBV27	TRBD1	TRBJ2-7	TGTGCCAGCGGACCCGGGGACAGATCGTCGGGGTACGAGCAGTACTTC	CASGPGDRSSGYEQYF
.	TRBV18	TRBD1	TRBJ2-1	TGTGCCAGCTCACCCCCTCGCGCAGGGGGAGAGAATGAGCAGTTCTTC	CASSPPRAGGENEQFF
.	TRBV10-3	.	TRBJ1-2	TGTGCCATCAGTGAGGTAAACCGGGACACCTATGGCTACACCTTC	CAISEVNRDTYGYTF
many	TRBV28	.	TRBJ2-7	TGTGCCAGCAGTTTACAGGGGAACAACTACGAGCAGTACTTC	CASSLQGNNYEQYF
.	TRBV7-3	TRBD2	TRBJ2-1	TGTGCCAGCAGCCACGGACTAGCAACCTACAATGAGCAGTTCTTC	CASSHGLATYNEQFF
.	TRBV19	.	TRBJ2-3	TGTGCCAGTAGTATGCAGGGGAGAAGCACAGATACGCAGTATTTT	CASSMQGRSTDTQYF
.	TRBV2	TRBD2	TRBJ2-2	TGTGCCAGCAGTGAAGTGGGGGGGACCGGGGAGCTGTTTTTT	CASSEVGGTGELFF
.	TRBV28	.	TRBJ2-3	TGTGCCAGCAGCTGGGACAACACAGATACGCAGTATTTT	CASSWDNTDTQYF
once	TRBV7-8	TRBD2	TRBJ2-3	TGTGCCAGCAGCGGGACTAGCGGGAGGGGTACGCAGTATTTT	CASSGTSGRGTQYF